Included here is one T cell receptor beta chain sequence, with context. Antigen specificity is unknown. The sample comes from a study of blood T cells in healthy people across ages. J lost 6 bases, V lost 3 bases, and 7 bases had no gene match. This CDR3 region has 15 residues. The germline gives CDR1 SGHAT, CDR2 FQNNGV. Study-level results: A roughly linear age-dependent decrease characterized TCR beta diversity per million T cells.

A J-beta primer mix and a sample-barcoded 5' primer were used in a second PCR of roughly 6 to 11 cycles. MiXCR, run by TCRdb on the 5' RACE reads, gives a single entry per CDR3 protein. The sample lists fewer than 2,000,000 distinct CDR3 sequences, about two fifths occurring once. The source material was blood. The source is a human donor in good health. The rearrangement joins TRBV11-2 to TRBJ2-7; TRBD2 aligns across 11 bases. Here the CDR3 DNA reads TGTGCCAGCAGCTTGACTAGCGGGGTCGGTGGCGAGCAGTACTTC. It translates to CASSLTSGVGGEQYF.